Sequencing of this TCR beta chain was carried out in a study of T cells in Graves' hyperthyroidism and ophthalmopathy. Findings and caveats of the study: From stable hyperthyroidism, ophthalmopathy was separated by a 13 V-J model.

A lack of ophthalmopathy progression within 18 months defined stable Graves' hyperthyroidism. Diagnosis of hyperthyroidism was new in patients aged 18 to 65, and its duration was under 2 months. Clinical symptoms, serum thyroxine and TRAb, thyroid ultrasound and orbital computed tomography were used for the diagnoses. Researchers took RNA transcripts and amplified the TCR beta CDR3 regions from them. First-round RT-PCR with HTBI primers amplified the TCR CDR3 region. One entry per CDR3 protein, called by TCRdb with MiXCR from the multiplex PCR reads. The sample yields about 300,000 distinct CDR3 sequences, roughly 15% seen once. Unmatched junction bases numbered 7, after V lost 1 base and J lost 0 bases. Germline CDR1 and CDR2: SGHKS and YYEKEE (reference sequence). CDR3 size: 17 residues. This clonotype was counted many times. Its antigen is unidentified.

The V and J genes are TRBV5-5 and TRBJ1-1; 9 nucleotides match TRBD1. The specimen was blood. The sequence was obtained from a man aged 25 to 40 with Graves' hyperthyroidism. DNA for the CDR3: TGTGCCAGCAGCTTGTTAGGAGGACAGGGGATGAACACTGAAGCTTTCTTT. Protein: CASSLLGGQGMNTEAFF.